Sequencing of this TCR beta chain was carried out in a study of blood T cell repertoires in COVID-19. Study information: Donors in the United States, Italy and Spain gave samples during acute or convalescent COVID-19. PBMCs, B-cell-depleted T cells, or T cells were the source of the cDNA or gDNA that made up the material.

In the original processing: Quantification of nucleated cells was approximated via reference gene primer amplification. Generated by immunoSEQ multiplex PCR, the TCRdb table keeps only in-frame clones and is missing some. That table furnishes V, J and clone size, whereas the DNA furnished D and trimming. The data show 110,000 or so clones, about 80% seen once. V was shortened by 5 bases and J by 8 bases, with 18 bases between the two germline ends. CDR3 length equals 14 residues. Germline values: CDR1 MNHNY, CDR2 SVGAGI (reference sequence). The source is a woman in her 70s with acute or convalescent COVID-19. The sequencing input was peripheral blood. The chain couples TRBV6-6 to TRBJ1-1; a possible D gene is TRBD1 (6 bases). CDR3 residues: CASSQQGLREEAFF. The CDR3 coding sequence is TGTGCCAGCAGTCAACAGGGCCTAAGGGAGGAAGCTTTCTTT.